The 29 T cell receptor beta chains below were found in one sample sequenced in a study of T cell responses to AZD1222 COVID-19 vaccine. The method was immunoSEQ multiplex PCR; TCRdb's version includes in-frame clones alone and lacks a portion of them. The data show 150,000 to 200,000 clones, 90% seen once. Sequenced material: peripheral blood, taken 28 days after the second AZD1222 dose. Receptors originate from an adult who received the AZD1222 COVID-19 vaccine.

The chain carries TRBV19 and TRBJ1-2; possibly TRBD1 for D (6 bases). This CDR3 has 14 amino acids. Germline-derived CDR1 and CDR2 are LNHDA and SQIVND (reference sequence). Trimming shortened V by 6 bases and J by 7 bases, and 18 bases separated the two germline ends. CDR3 residues: CASRIAQGTSGYTF. The CDR3 DNA reads as TGTGCCAGTAGGATCGCACAGGGTACGAGTGGCTACACCTTC.

This sequence joins TRBV7-8 and TRBJ2-1; unclear D gene. This CDR3 spans 15 amino acids. V gave up 7 bases and J gave up 9 bases, with 22 bases separating them. Germline loops: CDR1 SGHVS, CDR2 FQNEAQ. The CDR3: CASTLRSPGLGEQFF. The CDR3 coding sequence is TGTGCCAGCACCCTTCGGAGTCCTGGGCTGGGTGAGCAGTTCTTC. The whole variable domain, filled in from reference TRBV7-8 and TRBJ2-1, reads GAGVSQSPRYKVAKRGQDVALRCDPISGHVSLFWYQQALGQGPEFLTYFQNEAQLDKSGLPSDRFFAERPEGSVSTLKIQRTQQEDSAVYLCASTLRSPGLGEQFFGPGTRLTVL.

This sequence joins TRBV7-9 and TRBJ1-3; D possibly corresponds to TRBD1 (5 bases). There are 14 residues in the CDR3. CDR1 SEHNR and CDR2 FQNEAQ come from the germline V gene (reference sequence). Trimming shortened V by 5 bases and J by 4 bases, and 12 bases separated the two germline ends. In DNA form, the CDR3 reads TGTGCCAGCAGCCCCAGGGTTTTCGGAAACACCATATATTTT. It encodes CASSPRVFGNTIYF. The variable domain in full, completed from reference TRBV7-9 and TRBJ1-3, reads DTGVSQNPRHKITKRGQNVTFRCDPISEHNRLYWYRQTLGQGPEFLTYFQNEAQLEKSRLLSDRFSAERPKGSFSTLEIQRTEQGDSAMYLCASSPRVFGNTIYFGEGSWLTVV.

V usage is TRBV28 and J usage is TRBJ2-2; D remains ambiguous. The CDR3 extends over 13 amino acids. Germline CDR1 and CDR2: MDHEN and SYDVKM. The V end lost 3 bases, the J end lost 5 bases, and 7 bases lay between the germline ends. CDR3 region: CASSLRITGELFF. The CDR3 DNA is TGTGCCAGCAGTTTGAGGATTACCGGGGAGCTGTTTTTT.

The rearrangement uses TRBV7-8 and TRBJ1-4; weak D call: TRBD1 (5 bases). V was clipped by 0 bases and J by 7 bases, with 18 bases between them. Germline values: CDR1 SGHVS, CDR2 FQNEAQ. This CDR3 is 17 amino acids long. In DNA, the CDR3 is TGTGCCAGCAGCTTAGCGCCGAAAGGGGTTCCGGGTGAAAAACTGTTTTTT. It translates to CASSLAPKGVPGEKLFF.

V usage is TRBV3-1 (or the pseudogene TRBV3-2) and J usage is TRBJ2-7, with 11 bases matching TRBD2. This CDR3 contains 19 residues. CDR1 LGHDT and CDR2 YNNKEL come from the germline V gene (reference sequence). With V trimmed by 1 base and J by 2 bases, 13 bases remained unmatched. CDR3 nucleotides: TGTGCCAGCAGCCAAGGCCATGGGGCTAGCGGGAGGATGGCCTACGAGCAGTACTTC. It yields the protein CASSQGHGASGRMAYEQYF.

This chain joins TRBV5-1 and TRBJ2-7; tentatively, D is TRBD1 (5 bases). V was cut by 4 bases and J by 7 bases, with 18 bases left in between. The V gene's germline CDR1 is SGHRS and CDR2 YFSETQ. The CDR3 covers 14 residues. CDR3 region: CASSPLGPREEQYF. Here the CDR3 DNA reads TGCGCCAGCAGCCCCCTGGGGCCGAGAGAGGAGCAGTACTTC.

The chain links TRBV19 to TRBJ1-2; possible D gene TRBD1, 5 bases. This CDR3 is built from 14 residues. Germline V gene lookup returns CDR1 LNHDA and CDR2 SQIVND (reference sequence). With 6 bases removed from V and 8 bases from J, the gap between germline ends came to 19 bases. CDR3 sequence reads: CASSPLSGLEGYTF. The CDR3 DNA reads as TGTGCCAGTAGCCCCCTATCAGGGCTAGAGGGCTACACCTTC.

The rearrangement links TRBV7-9 to TRBJ1-6; TRBD1 aligns across 8 bases. The CDR3 consists of 14 residues. V was clipped by 5 bases and J by 5 bases; unmatched bases: 2. The germline CDR1 and CDR2 sequences are SEHNR and FQNEAQ (reference sequence). The CDR3 nucleotides are TGTGCCAGCAGCCGGACAGGGAATAATTCACCCCTCCACTTT. Translated: CASSRTGNNSPLHF.

The rearrangement links TRBV7-9 to TRBJ2-6; possible D gene TRBD1, 5 bases. Per the germline V gene, CDR1 is SEHNR and CDR2 is FQNEAQ (reference sequence). Trimming shortened V by 1 base and J by 0 bases, and 16 bases separated the two germline ends. The CDR3 is 19 amino acids. CDR3 coding DNA: TGTGCCAGCAGCTTAGGACAGACCCAATTTCCCTCTGGGGCCAACGTCCTGACTTTC. It translates to CASSLGQTQFPSGANVLTF.

The V gene is TRBV4-2, the J gene TRBJ2-7; the match to TRBD1 covers 10 bases. The germline V gene has CDR1 LGHNA and CDR2 YNFKEQ. V trimming: 3 bases; J trimming: 1 base; junction bases outside the gene matches: 3. The CDR3 extends over 15 amino acids. The CDR3 sequence is CASSQGTGESYEQYF. In DNA form, the CDR3 reads TGTGCCAGCAGCCAGGGGACAGGGGAGTCCTACGAGCAGTACTTC.

This chain joins TRBV6-4 and TRBJ2-1; D remains ambiguous. The germline V and J ends were trimmed by 5 bases and 5 bases, with 10 bases remaining between them. There are 13 residues in the CDR3. The germline V gene has CDR1 MRHNA and CDR2 SNTAGT. Written as DNA, the CDR3 is TGTGCCAGCAGTTTGGACGATAACAATGAGCAGTTCTTC. Translation gives CASSLDDNNEQFF.

This clone was recorded a few times. The V and J genes are TRBV27 and TRBJ2-7, with 13 bases aligning to TRBD2. CDR3 length equals 17 residues. Germline V gives CDR1 MNHEY, CDR2 SMNVEV (reference sequence). J was trimmed by 0 bases and V by 5 bases; bases with no gene match: 7. For the CDR3, the DNA is TGTGCCAGCAGTCCCGACCGACTAGCGGGAGGCTCCTACGAGCAGTACTTC. Translation: CASSPDRLAGGSYEQYF.

CDR3 sequence (DNA): TGCGCCAGCAGCCGATCCCAAGAGACCCAGTACTTC. Its protein is CASSRSQETQYF. The V call is TRBV5-1, the J call TRBJ2-5; D is undetermined. This CDR3 has 12 residues. V lost 4 bases, J lost 1 base, and 5 bases lay in between. Germline V gene data show CDR1 as SGHRS and CDR2 as YFSETQ.

The rearrangement joins TRBV11-1 to TRBJ1-6; no firm D call. This CDR3 has 14 amino acids. CDR1 SGHAT and CDR2 FQDESV come from the germline V gene (reference sequence). Between the trimmed V and J ends, which lost 3 bases and 7 bases, there was a span of 10 bases. The DNA for the CDR3 is TGTGCCAGCAGCTTCGGGCAGTGGAATTCACCCCTCCACTTT. This encodes CASSFGQWNSPLHF.

The chain joins TRBV10-3 to TRBJ1-2; D may be TRBD1 (6 bases). The germline V and J ends were trimmed by 2 bases and 10 bases, with 20 bases remaining between them. Looked up from germline, CDR1 is ENHRY and CDR2 is SYGVKD. The CDR3 runs to 15 residues. The CDR3 here is CAISETDRILGDYTF. The CDR3 DNA sequence: TGTGCCATCAGTGAGACAGACAGGATCCTTGGCGACTACACCTTC.

V usage is TRBV2 and J usage is TRBJ1-2; D gene ambiguous. The CDR3 is made up of 12 amino acids. Germline V gives CDR1 SNHLY, CDR2 FYNNEI. The V end was cut by 4 bases, the J end by 5 bases, with 8 bases between. The CDR3 DNA follows: TGTGCCAGCAGTGCGAACAGTTATGGCTACACCTTC. Amino acids: CASSANSYGYTF.

This chain joins TRBV28 and TRBJ1-5; no reliable D call. The length of the CDR3 is 15 residues. V was trimmed by 5 bases and J by 0 bases, leaving 11 bases between them. Germline CDR1 is MDHEN and CDR2 is SYDVKM. CDR3 region: CASSPWANSNQPQHF. The DNA for the CDR3 is TGTGCCAGCAGTCCGTGGGCTAATAGCAATCAGCCCCAGCATTTT.

The chain uses TRBV7-6 and TRBJ1-6; D not resolved. CDR3 size: 15 residues. Between the trimmed V and J ends, which lost 5 bases and 5 bases, there was a span of 13 bases. Germline CDR1 reads SGHVS; CDR2 reads FNYEAQ. CDR3 DNA sequence: TGTGCCAGCAGCCGCGAACCTAACGATAATTCACCCCTCCACTTT. Translated, it gives CASSREPNDNSPLHF.

This rearrangement joins TRBV30 to TRBJ1-5, with D unresolved. This CDR3 has 13 amino acids. Germline V gene sequence: CDR1 GTSNPN, CDR2 SVGIG (reference sequence). Trimming stripped 3 bases from V and 6 bases from J, with 12 bases between. The CDR3 region is CAWSRTAAQPQHF. CDR3 nucleotide sequence: TGTGCCTGGAGCCGCACGGCCGCTCAGCCCCAGCATTTT.

The chain uses TRBV13 and TRBJ2-5; 8 bases are shared with TRBD2. Germline V lookup: CDR1 PRHDT, CDR2 FYEKMQ (reference sequence). The V and J ends lost 4 bases and 3 bases, in that order; junction bases with no gene match: 7. The CDR3 has 15 residues. The CDR3: CASSSRGSGEETQYF. DNA for the CDR3: TGTGCCAGCAGCTCCCGGGGTAGCGGGGAAGAGACCCAGTACTTC.

This chain joins TRBV10-3 and TRBJ1-1; maybe TRBD1 (6 bases). Trimming shortened V by 0 bases and J by 1 base, and 9 bases separated the two germline ends. Germline loops: CDR1 ENHRY, CDR2 SYGVKD. The CDR3 runs to 15 residues. CDR3 residues: CAISESRGENTEAFF. Written as DNA, the CDR3 is TGTGCCATCAGTGAGTCGAGGGGGGAGAACACTGAAGCTTTCTTT.

This clone appeared a single time. The CDR3: CASSRTGGFTDTQYF. The CDR3 DNA reads as TGTGCCAGCAGCCGAACGGGGGGTTTCACAGATACGCAGTATTTT. The V gene is TRBV11-2, the J gene TRBJ2-3; 7 nucleotides match TRBD2. The CDR3 sequence is 15 residues long. CDR1 and CDR2 from the germline V gene are SGHAT and FQNNGV. The V and J ends lost 5 bases and 2 bases, in that order; junction bases with no gene match: 7.

The rearrangement links TRBV19 to TRBJ1-2; tentative D call: TRBD1 (5 bases). Germline lookup yields CDR1 LNHDA and CDR2 SQIVND (reference sequence). V gave up 2 bases and J gave up 4 bases, with 8 bases separating them. The CDR3 runs 13 residues. The CDR3 loop is CASSIQGGYGYTF. DNA of the CDR3: TGTGCCAGTAGTATACAGGGAGGCTATGGCTACACCTTC.

V and J are TRBV10-3 and TRBJ2-5; 12 nucleotides line up with TRBD2. The CDR3 is made up of 13 amino acids. Germline V gene sequence: CDR1 ENHRY, CDR2 SYGVKD. V shed 10 bases and J 1 base; nucleotides not matched to a gene: 1. CDR3 nucleotides: TGTGCCACGGGACTAGCGGGCCAAGAGACCCAGTACTTC. Translated, it gives CATGLAGQETQYF.

The sample holds a few counts of this clone. This chain joins TRBV19 and TRBJ2-7; tentatively, D is TRBD2 (6 bases). The CDR3 runs to 15 residues. Germline assignment: CDR1 LNHDA and CDR2 SQIVND (reference sequence). The V end lost 1 base, the J end lost 3 bases, and 13 bases lay between the germline ends. CDR3: CASSIAGSGSYEQYF. CDR3 coding DNA: TGTGCCAGTAGTATAGCCGGTAGCGGTAGCTACGAGCAGTACTTC.

V is TRBV12-3 or TRBV12-4 and J is TRBJ1-4; D is unclear. Trimming removed 1 base from V and 2 bases from J, with 2 bases in between. This CDR3 has 13 residues. The CDR3 region is CASSLETNEKLFF. CDR3 in DNA: TGTGCCAGCAGTTTAGAGACTAATGAAAAACTGTTTTTT.

This clone was counted a single time. This sequence joins TRBV2 and TRBJ1-5; TRBD1 is a possible D gene (5 bases). The CDR3 has 16 residues. Trimming cost V 3 bases and J 3 bases, with 15 bases left between them. Germline V gene lookup returns CDR1 SNHLY and CDR2 FYNNEI. DNA of the CDR3: TGTGCCAGCAGTGACGAGGGGTGGGCGGTCAATCAGCCCCAGCATTTT. As protein: CASSDEGWAVNQPQHF.

The chain carries TRBV12-3 or TRBV12-4 and TRBJ2-3; D is possibly TRBD1 (5 bases). V shed 6 bases and J shed 1 base, with 8 bases lying between them. This CDR3 has 13 residues. The CDR3 nucleotides are TGTGCCAGCAGGATACAGGGCACAGATACGCAGTATTTT. Protein product: CASRIQGTDTQYF.